This T cell receptor beta chain was sequenced in a study of early stage breast cancer tumors. Study in general: Roughly 10-fold was the mean read coverage per sample. Study observations and caveats: Compared with adjacent normal breast tissue, tumors showed roughly 2.5-fold greater T cell density and higher clonality. Most shared enriched TCRB sequences were commonly generated ones.

Details on this clone: What it binds is not known.

This CDR3 is built from 13 residues. Profiled with immunoSEQ multiplex PCR; TCRdb holds only in-frame clones, not every one. The table has tens of thousands of clones, roughly 81% seen once. The V call is TRBV21-1, the J call TRBJ1-1. TRBV21-1 has pseudogene status. This TCR was sampled from a person in their fifties with breast cancer. The sequencing sample was made of blood. CDR3 residues: CASSKRSYRRAFF. DNA of the CDR3: TGTGCCAGCAGCAAACGCAGTTATAGGAGGGCTTTCTTT.